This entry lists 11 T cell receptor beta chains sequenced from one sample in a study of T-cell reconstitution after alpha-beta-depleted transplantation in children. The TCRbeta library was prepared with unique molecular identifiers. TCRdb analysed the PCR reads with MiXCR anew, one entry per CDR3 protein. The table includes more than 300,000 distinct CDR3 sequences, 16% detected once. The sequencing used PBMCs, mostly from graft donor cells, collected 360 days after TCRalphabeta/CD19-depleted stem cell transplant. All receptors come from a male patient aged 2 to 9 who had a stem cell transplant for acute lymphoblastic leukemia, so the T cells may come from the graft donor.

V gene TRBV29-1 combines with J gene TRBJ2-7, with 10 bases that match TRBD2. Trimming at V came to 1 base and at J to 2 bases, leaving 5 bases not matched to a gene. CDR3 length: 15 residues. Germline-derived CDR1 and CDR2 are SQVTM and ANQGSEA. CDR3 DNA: TGCAGCGTTGAAGGGGAGCGGGAGGGAACCTACGAGCAGTACTTC. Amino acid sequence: CSVEGEREGTYEQYF.

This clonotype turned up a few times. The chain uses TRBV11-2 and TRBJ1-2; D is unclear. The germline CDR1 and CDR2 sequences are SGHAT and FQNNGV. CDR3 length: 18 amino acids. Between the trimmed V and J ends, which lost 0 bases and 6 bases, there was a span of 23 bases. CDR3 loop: CASSLDVLIAARSNGYTF. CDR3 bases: TGTGCCAGCAGCTTAGACGTTTTGATCGCTGCCCGGTCGAATGGCTACACCTTC.

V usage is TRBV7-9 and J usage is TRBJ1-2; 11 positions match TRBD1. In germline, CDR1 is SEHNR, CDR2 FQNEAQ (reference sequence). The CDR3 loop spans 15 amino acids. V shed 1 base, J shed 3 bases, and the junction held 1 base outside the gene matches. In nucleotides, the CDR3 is TGTGCCAGCAGCTTAGGGGGACAGGGGGACTATGGCTACACCTTC. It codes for CASSLGGQGDYGYTF.

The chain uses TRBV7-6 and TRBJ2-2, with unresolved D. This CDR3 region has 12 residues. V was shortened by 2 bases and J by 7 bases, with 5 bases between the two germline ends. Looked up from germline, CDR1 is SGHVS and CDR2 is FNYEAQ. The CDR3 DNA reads TGTGCCAGCAGCTTACAGGACGGGGAGCTGTTTTTT. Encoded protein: CASSLQDGELFF.

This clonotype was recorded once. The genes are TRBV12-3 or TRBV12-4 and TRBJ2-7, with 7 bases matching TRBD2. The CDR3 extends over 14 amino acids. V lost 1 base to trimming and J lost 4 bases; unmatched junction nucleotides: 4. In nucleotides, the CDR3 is TGTGCCAGCAGTTTAGGCGGGAGAGAATACGAGCAGTACTTC. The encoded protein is CASSLGGREYEQYF.

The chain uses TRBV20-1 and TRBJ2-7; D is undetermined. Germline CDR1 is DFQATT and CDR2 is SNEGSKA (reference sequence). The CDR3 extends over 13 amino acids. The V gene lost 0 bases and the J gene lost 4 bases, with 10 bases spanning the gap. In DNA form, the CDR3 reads TGCAGTGCTAGAGATGTGAACTATTACGAGCAGTACTTC. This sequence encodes CSARDVNYYEQYF.

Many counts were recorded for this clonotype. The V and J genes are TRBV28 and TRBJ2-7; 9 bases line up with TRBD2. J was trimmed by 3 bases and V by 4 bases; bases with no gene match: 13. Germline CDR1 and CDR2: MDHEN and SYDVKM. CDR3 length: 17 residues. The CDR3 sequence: CASSSVTSGTSRYEQYF. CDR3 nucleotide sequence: TGTGCCAGCAGTTCGGTGACGTCCGGGACTAGCCGCTACGAGCAGTACTTC.

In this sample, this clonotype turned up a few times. The CDR3 DNA reads TGTGCCAGCAGTTTCGTAGAGAACACTGAAGCTTTCTTT. Amino acids: CASSFVENTEAFF. The chain joins TRBV6-5 to TRBJ1-1; D is unresolved. Germline V CDR1 and CDR2: MNHEY, SVGAGI. Trimming left V 4 bases short and J 1 base short, with 7 bases between. The CDR3 extends over 13 amino acids.

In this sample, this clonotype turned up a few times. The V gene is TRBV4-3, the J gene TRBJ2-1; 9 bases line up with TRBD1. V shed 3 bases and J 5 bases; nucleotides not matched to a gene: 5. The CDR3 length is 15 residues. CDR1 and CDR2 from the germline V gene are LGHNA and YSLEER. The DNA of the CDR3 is TGCGCCAGCAGCCAGGGGACAGGGCTGAACAATGAGCAGTTCTTC. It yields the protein CASSQGTGLNNEQFF.

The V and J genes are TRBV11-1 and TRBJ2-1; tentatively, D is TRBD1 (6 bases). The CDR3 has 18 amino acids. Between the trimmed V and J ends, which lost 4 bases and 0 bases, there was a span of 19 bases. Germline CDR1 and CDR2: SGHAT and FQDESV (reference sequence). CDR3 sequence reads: CASSSGVFFRSSYNEQFF. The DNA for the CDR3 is TGTGCCAGCAGCTCAGGGGTATTCTTCCGTAGCTCCTACAATGAGCAGTTCTTC.

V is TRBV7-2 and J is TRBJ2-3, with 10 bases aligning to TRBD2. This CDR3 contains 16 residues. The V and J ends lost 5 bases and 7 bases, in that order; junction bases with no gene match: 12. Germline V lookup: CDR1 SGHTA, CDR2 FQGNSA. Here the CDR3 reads CASSMGWASGSYTQYF. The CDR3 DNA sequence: TGTGCCAGCAGCATGGGCTGGGCTAGCGGGAGTTATACGCAGTATTTT.